This record concerns one T cell receptor (beta chain) sequence. The target antigen is unknown. The data were obtained in a study of human T cells and chemical hapten exposure. Overall study: How much TCR each sample yielded varied, mostly because pooled library volumes differed slightly.

It was the library that attached unique molecular identifiers to individual cDNA molecules. TCRdb ran MiXCR on the RACE reads and lists one entry per CDR3 protein. The table records a few hundred thousand distinct CDR3 sequences, about 5% of them present only once. Overall study findings and caveats: Compared with pre-sensitization or healthy control sets, expanded TCRs clustered more.

The germline V gene has CDR1 SGDLS and CDR2 YYNGEE. The CDR3 consists of 13 residues. J gave up 6 bases and V 3 bases, and 2 bases lay outside the gene matches. Time point noted: pre-sensitization, week 0. As for treatment: therapeutic diphenylcyclopropenone sensitization with weekly scalp DPC. Ahead of each patch test application, blood was drawn. This TCR was sampled from a young woman with alopecia areata. Some clones in this sample may be carry-over from other donors' samples. The chain combines TRBV9 with TRBJ2-7, with TRBD1 matching 11 bases. The starting material was whole blood, obtained in connection with sensitization to the hapten diphenylcyclopropenone (DPC). CDR3 sequence: CASSAGTGGEQYF. The CDR3 DNA is TGTGCCAGCAGCGCCGGGACAGGGGGCGAGCAGTACTTC.